This TCR beta chain is from a study of graft-versus-host responses after intestinal transplantation (dated by TCRdb to the early 2020s). Regarding the study in general: The transplants that recipients received were multivisceral, liver-intestinal, or isolated intestinal. Every recipient was given anti-thymocyte globulin induction, followed by 3 to 4 years of maintenance tacrolimus and steroids. After intestinal transplantation, graft-versus-host and host-versus-graft alloreactive T cell clones in the graft, circulation and bone marrow were tracked using bulk TCR-beta CDR3 sequencing. Alloreactive clones were identified by sequencing pre-transplant mixed lymphocyte reaction products and comparing them with unstimulated pre-transplant donor and recipient T cells. The cohort enrolled about two dozen intestinal transplant recipients, one of whom was a retransplant, and a few patients without pretransplant specimens were excluded. A peak of at least 4% donor T cells among recipient peripheral blood mononuclear cells was the definition used for donor T cell macrochimerism. Samples from three later patients were sequenced in-house on an Illumina MiSeq with MiXCR processing rather than by the commercial service.

Of note for this clone: The antigen it recognizes is unknown. There are no base qualities to consult, and no much larger clone falls within one base.

Libraries were built with the immunoSEQ multiplex PCR assay. For most patients, genomic DNA was isolated with the Qiagen DNeasy Blood and Tissue Kit and sent frozen to Adaptive Biotechnologies for TCR sequencing. For most patients, genomic DNA was subjected to high-throughput TCR-beta CDR3 sequencing by Adaptive Biotechnologies. The paper's data handling went like this. Adaptive's ImmunoSEQ software was the source of the TCR sequencing data for 18 patients, while a few other patients were processed with MiXCR and VDJtools. CD4 versus CD8 sorting errors were corrected by removing sequences found in both subsets at a frequency ratio below 5:1. CDR3 nucleotide sequences shared between donor and recipient were removed because their origin could not be assigned. To be classed as alloreactive, a clone needed at least 2-fold expansion over unstimulated cells and a minimum CFSE-low frequency of 0.002% (template counts) or 0.001% (read counts). Clones detected in sequenced pre-transplant spleen, lymph node, or MLR CFSE-low populations of the donor or recipient were defined as mappable. The cumulative frequency of alloreactive clones was calculated as a percentage of all sequences, weighted by copy number. TCRdb took this table from immuneACCESS and kept in-frame rearrangements with V and J called. Such tables lack part of the clones; where checked against another copy, unresolved V genes explain under half of the gap, and the rest is unexplained. V, J and clone size reflect that table, while D and trimming were determined from the DNA. This sample comprises more than 85,000 clones, 85% to 95% of them detected only once. About 0.54% of the sample goes to the ten largest clones.

The germline ends are 11 bases apart after V is trimmed by 4 bases and J by 4 bases. CDR1 SGHNT and CDR2 YYREEE were looked up in the germline V gene (reference sequence). The cysteine opens and the phenylalanine closes a CDR3 of 13 amino acids. Only the CDR3 DNA is retained, 39 bases long and in frame from the first base. Summary of the overall study and its limitations: Early after transplant, peak levels of circulating GvH clones were found to be associated with declines in HvG clones. The conclusions were limited by the relatively low number and heterogeneity of the intestinal transplant patients. GvH clones turned up in recipient bone marrow, with some appearing earlier in ileal mucosa or blood, a pattern consistent with an intestinal mucosal origin. In the allografts of patients with donor T cell macrochimerism, GvH to HvG T cell clonal ratios were high.

What the time point label conveys for this sample: cells obtained before transplantation from donor or recipient. CD3+CD4+ and CD3+CD8+ populations were FACS-sorted from unstimulated pre-transplant donor and recipient cells taken from spleen or lymph nodes. This sample comprised unstimulated CD8+ T cells sorted from spleen or lymph node cells, obtained before intestinal transplant. The V and J segments used are TRBV5-4 and TRBJ1-2; no D gene call is confident. The sequence derives from a human donor who received an intestinal transplant. In nucleotides, the sequence is TGTGCCAGCAGCCCCGGGATTTCCTATGGCTACACCTTC. Translated, it gives CASSPGISYGYTF.